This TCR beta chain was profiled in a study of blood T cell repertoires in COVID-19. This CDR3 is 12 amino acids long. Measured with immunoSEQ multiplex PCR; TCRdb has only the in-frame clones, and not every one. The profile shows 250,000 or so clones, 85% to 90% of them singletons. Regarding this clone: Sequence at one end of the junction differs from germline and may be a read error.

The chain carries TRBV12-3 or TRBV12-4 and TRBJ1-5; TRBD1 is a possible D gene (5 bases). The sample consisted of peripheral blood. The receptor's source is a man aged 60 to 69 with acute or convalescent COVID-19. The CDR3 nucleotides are TGTGCCAGCAGGTTCTTACAGGAGGGGTTGAATTTT. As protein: CASRFLQEGLNF.